This T cell receptor (beta chain) was captured by sequencing in a study of PD-1 blockade in classical Hodgkin lymphoma. All the patients suffered relapse after autologous stem cell transplantation, and brentuximab vedotin exposure differed. CDR3 length equals 13 residues. Deletions cut 8 bases from V and 4 bases from J, with 12 bases between. From germline, CDR1 is MNHNS and CDR2 SASEGT. Sequencing used immunoSEQ multiplex PCR; TCRdb keeps in-frame clones, though not all of them. The top ten hold roughly 2.5% of the sample, which has more than 20,000 clones, 80% to 90% seen once. This specimen was peripheral blood mononuclear cells (PBMCs), taken at baseline. This sequence was found in a human donor with classical Hodgkin lymphoma. This chain joins TRBV6-1 and TRBJ1-5, with a tentative D call TRBD1 (5 bases). The CDR3 bases are TGTGCCAGCGGCAGGGAAGTGAATCAGCCCCAGCATTTT. Its translation: CASGREVNQPQHF.